These 32 T cell receptor beta chains originate from one sample sequenced in a study of Graves' ophthalmopathy and Graves' hyperthyroidism. TCR beta CDR3 amplification used RNA transcripts. An opening RT-PCR round employed HTBI primers and preceded a second-round multiplex PCR. MiXCR was run by TCRdb on the multiplex PCR reads, yielding one entry per CDR3 protein. Among 500,000 to 700,000 distinct CDR3 sequences listed, 22% were seen once. Source material: peripheral blood. The receptors come from a woman aged 18-29 years with stable Graves' hyperthyroidism. Some clones in this sample may be carry-over from other donors' samples.

A few counts support this clonotype. The gene calls are TRBV27 and TRBJ1-5; D is possibly TRBD1 (6 bases). This CDR3 has 14 amino acids. Trimming stripped 5 bases from V and 7 bases from J, with 15 bases between. Germline CDR1 is MNHEY and CDR2 is SMNVEV (reference sequence). The CDR3 protein is CASSPRGARQPQHF. In DNA, the CDR3 is TGTGCCAGCAGTCCCCGGGGGGCTAGGCAGCCCCAGCATTTT.

V and J are TRBV6-1 and TRBJ2-5, with TRBD2 identical over 7 bases. Trimming at V came to 5 bases and at J to 1 base, leaving 13 bases not matched to a gene. The length of the CDR3 is 17 residues. Germline CDR1 reads MNHNS; CDR2 reads SASEGT. Here the CDR3 DNA reads TGTGCCAGCAGTCCCCCCGGGGCTAGCGGTTCCCAAGAGACCCAGTACTTC. Residues: CASSPPGASGSQETQYF.

Only one count was recorded for this clonotype. This chain connects TRBV10-3 to TRBJ2-7; 9 bases align to TRBD1. The germline CDR1 and CDR2 sequences are ENHRY and SYGVKD. The CDR3 consists of 15 residues. J lost 0 bases, V lost 4 bases, and 4 bases had no gene match. CDR3 amino acids: CAISGGTGSSYEQYF. CDR3 nucleotide sequence: TGTGCCATCAGTGGAGGGACAGGGAGCTCCTACGAGCAGTACTTC.

The chain carries TRBV6-2 or TRBV6-3 and TRBJ1-6, with D tentatively TRBD1 (6 bases). Looked up from germline, CDR1 is MNHEY and CDR2 is SVGEGT. CDR3 length: 14 residues. V shed 1 base and J shed 15 bases, with 16 bases lying between them. Written as DNA, the CDR3 is TGTGCCAGCAGTTACTGGAACGACAGGCCAATCCTCCACTTT. This encodes CASSYWNDRPILHF.

This clonotype was detected a few times. The rearrangement uses TRBV20-1 and TRBJ2-2; D tentatively fits TRBD1 or TRBD2 (5 bases each). Trimming pared 0 bases from V and 0 bases from J, leaving 11 bases between. The germline V gene has CDR1 DFQATT and CDR2 SNEGSKA (reference sequence). The CDR3 is 16 amino acids. The CDR3 DNA reads as TGCAGTGCTAGAGATAGGAGGACACCGAACACCGGGGAGCTGTTTTTT. As protein: CSARDRRTPNTGELFF.

This clonotype came up many times. The rearrangement uses TRBV7-3 and TRBJ2-2; D gene ambiguous. Germline V gives CDR1 SGHTA, CDR2 FQGTGA. The CDR3 contains 12 residues. Between the trimmed V and J ends, which lost 4 bases and 7 bases, there was a span of 7 bases. CDR3 residues: CASSSESGELFF. CDR3 coding DNA: TGTGCCAGCAGCTCCGAAAGCGGGGAGCTGTTTTTT.

This clonotype has ten or more counts. J is TRBJ1-1 and V is TRBV10-1, with 7 nucleotides matching TRBD1. V lost 3 bases and J lost 1; bases outside the gene matches: 2. Germline values: CDR1 WNHNN, CDR2 SYGVQD (reference sequence). This CDR3 contains 14 residues. The CDR3 sequence is CASSDQGGNTEAFF. Written as DNA, the CDR3 is TGCGCCAGCAGTGACCAGGGGGGGAACACTGAAGCTTTCTTT.

This clonotype was detected a few times. The V and J genes are TRBV11-2 and TRBJ1-5, with D perhaps matching TRBD1 (5 bases). The germline V and J ends were trimmed by 1 base and 13 bases, with 11 bases remaining between them. CDR1 and CDR2 from the germline V gene are SGHAT and FQNNGV. The CDR3 has 12 amino acids. The CDR3 sequence: CASSLVGGAQHF. CDR3 DNA: TGTGCCAGCAGCTTAGTGGGAGGGGCGCAGCATTTT.

The gene calls are TRBV20-1 and TRBJ2-7; 7 nucleotides agree with TRBD1. This CDR3 has 13 amino acids. Looked up from germline, CDR1 is DFQATT and CDR2 is SNEGSKA (reference sequence). Losses at the gene ends were 8 bases for V and 6 bases for J; bases not matched to a gene: 13. CDR3 sequence: CSPSVRGSSEQYF. For the CDR3, the DNA is TGCAGTCCCTCGGTCAGGGGGTCTTCCGAGCAGTACTTC.

This clonotype was observed at least ten times. The conserved phenylalanine or tryptophan normally closing the CDR3 is absent here, so this likely arose from a read error. No DNA is shown, since the ends of the CDR3 on it are uncertain; the CDR3 is the one TCRdb lists. The chain couples TRBV7-2 to TRBJ2-4. The germline V gene encodes CDR1 SGHTA and CDR2 FQGNSA. The CDR3 adds up to 8 amino acids, both ends counted. This chain's CDR3 is CASPNSRL.

This clonotype was seen repeatedly, ten times or more. The chain links TRBV6-1 to TRBJ2-2, with 10 bases identical to TRBD2. Trimming took 1 base from V and 6 from J; bases not matched to a gene: 8. Germline V gives CDR1 MNHNS, CDR2 SASEGT. CDR3 size: 17 residues. The CDR3 region is CASSEGLAGVRAGELFF. In DNA, the CDR3 is TGTGCCAGCAGTGAAGGCCTAGCGGGAGTCAGGGCCGGGGAGCTGTTTTTT.

V and J are TRBV2 and TRBJ2-5, with 10 bases aligning to TRBD2. J was trimmed by 3 bases and V by 1 base; bases with no gene match: 5. Germline V CDR1 and CDR2: SNHLY, FYNNEI. The CDR3 contains 16 residues. CDR3 DNA sequence: TGTGCCAGCAGTGAAGGTACTAGCGGGGCAGAAGAGACCCAGTACTTC. Its protein is CASSEGTSGAEETQYF.

V is TRBV20-1 and J is TRBJ2-7, with a tentative D call TRBD2 (6 bases). The CDR3 sequence is 12 residues long. CDR1 DFQATT and CDR2 SNEGSKA come from the germline V gene (reference sequence). V lost 5 bases to trimming and J lost 3 bases, with 11 bases between them. The CDR3 loop is CSALSGSYEQYF. In DNA form, the CDR3 reads TGCAGTGCTCTTAGCGGAAGCTACGAGCAGTACTTC.

A word on this clonotype: This may be a read error: a much more frequent sequence differs by one nucleotide. V usage is TRBV6-2 or TRBV6-3 and J usage is TRBJ1-2, with a tentative D call TRBD1 (5 bases). This CDR3 has 12 residues. CDR1 is MNHEY, CDR2 SVGEGT, per germline. The CDR3 spells CASTYFGGGYTF. The DNA of the CDR3 is TGTGCCAGCACTTACTTTGGGGGTGGCTACACCTTC.

V usage is TRBV18 and J usage is TRBJ2-3; possible D gene TRBD2, 5 bases. Germline CDR1 is KGHSH and CDR2 is LQKENI. This CDR3 comprises 17 residues. V gave up 3 bases and J gave up 2 bases, with 18 bases separating them. The CDR3 sequence is CASSPKDLSGYTDTQYF. CDR3 coding DNA: TGTGCCAGCTCACCCAAGGACCTAAGCGGCTACACAGATACGCAGTATTTT.

In this sample, this clonotype turned up many times. The rearrangement links TRBV12-3 or TRBV12-4 to TRBJ1-2; 8 positions match TRBD1. The trim removed 0 bases at V and 4 bases at J, leaving 4 bases unmatched. CDR3 length: 15 amino acids. CDR3 DNA: TGTGCCAGCAGTTTAGCGGTTGGACAGGGCTATGGCTACACCTTC. Amino acid sequence: CASSLAVGQGYGYTF.

The sample holds many counts of this clonotype. CDR3 nucleotide sequence: TGCGCCAGCAGCCAGGCGGGGGTAAATCAGCCCCAGCATTTT. Its protein is CASSQAGVNQPQHF. The rearrangement joins TRBV4-1 to TRBJ1-5, with a tentative D call TRBD1 (5 bases). V was cut by 3 bases and J by 4 bases, with 10 bases left in between. CDR1 and CDR2 (germline): MGHRA, YSYEKL. The CDR3 length is 14 residues.

V and J are TRBV30 and TRBJ2-5, with 8 nucleotides matching TRBD2. V gave up 4 bases and J gave up 4 bases; unmatched junction bases: 2. The CDR3 runs to 12 residues. Germline V CDR1 and CDR2: GTSNPN, SVGIG (reference sequence). Here the CDR3 DNA reads TGTGCCTGGACCAGCGGGAGAGAGACCCAGTACTTC. Amino acids: CAWTSGRETQYF. Full variable domain (remainder filled in from reference TRBV30 and TRBJ2-5): SQTIHQWPATLVQPVGSPLSLECTVEGTSNPNLYWYRQAAGRGLQLLFYSVGIGQISSEVPQNLSASRPQDRQFILSSKKLLLSDSGFYLCAWTSGRETQYFGPGTRLLVL.

The rearrangement joins TRBV3-1 to TRBJ1-2, with 8 bases matching TRBD1. Germline CDR1 is LGHDT and CDR2 is YNNKEL (reference sequence). The V gene end was trimmed by 5 bases and the J gene end by 4 bases; junction bases not matched to a gene: 3. The CDR3 spans 13 residues. CDR3 in amino acids: CASSATGAYGYTF. As DNA, the CDR3 is TGTGCCAGCAGCGCGACAGGGGCCTATGGCTACACCTTC.

This clonotype was seen ten or more times. The chain carries TRBV7-9 and TRBJ1-5; 9 bases match TRBD1. The CDR3 length is 13 residues. The germline gives CDR1 SEHNR, CDR2 FQNEAQ (reference sequence). Trimming cost V 5 bases and J 7 bases; bases outside gene matches: 3. This chain's CDR3 is CASSPQGAQPQHF. The CDR3 coding sequence is TGTGCCAGCAGCCCACAGGGGGCACAGCCCCAGCATTTT.

This clonotype showed up many times. The V gene is TRBV5-6, the J gene TRBJ1-6, with 9 bases aligning to TRBD1. CDR1 is SGHDT and CDR2 is YYEEEE in the germline V gene. V shed 3 bases and J 8 bases; nucleotides not matched to a gene: 12. The CDR3 is 17 amino acids. The CDR3 loop reads CASSWRDAGTGHSPLHF. As DNA, the CDR3 is TGTGCCAGCAGCTGGAGAGATGCCGGGACAGGGCATTCACCCCTCCACTTT.

This clonotype occurred many times. The V gene is TRBV25-1, the J gene TRBJ1-1, with a tentative D call TRBD1 (5 bases). V shed 4 bases and J shed 3 bases, with 24 bases lying between them. Germline assignment: CDR1 MGHDK and CDR2 SYGVNS. The length of the CDR3 is 18 residues. CDR3 in amino acids: CASSGQGRGMRLYTEAFF. The DNA for the CDR3 is TGTGCCAGCAGTGGGCAGGGTCGTGGTATGCGCCTATACACTGAAGCTTTCTTT.

This clonotype came up many times. The chain is built from TRBV20-1 and TRBJ1-3, with D unresolved. CDR1 and CDR2 from the germline V gene are DFQATT and SNEGSKA (reference sequence). V lost 4 bases, J lost 2 bases, and 12 bases lay in between. The CDR3 runs 14 residues. The CDR3: CSAILGGTGNTIYF. The CDR3 DNA reads TGCAGTGCTATACTTGGCGGGACTGGAAACACCATATATTTT.

This clonotype was detected many times. V gene TRBV13 combines with J gene TRBJ2-2; D is ambiguous. CDR3 length: 14 amino acids. Germline loops: CDR1 PRHDT, CDR2 FYEKMQ (reference sequence). Trimming left V 5 bases short and J 6 bases short, with 13 bases between. CDR3 DNA sequence: TGTGCCAGCAGCCCCCGGGCCCTTGCCGGGGAGCTGTTTTTT. This gives the protein CASSPRALAGELFF.

This clonotype was counted ten times or more. This chain links TRBV13 with TRBJ1-1; maybe TRBD1 (6 bases). CDR3 size: 16 residues. V was clipped by 5 bases and J by 1 base, with 17 bases between them. Germline lookup yields CDR1 PRHDT and CDR2 FYEKMQ (reference sequence). The CDR3 protein is CASSPRMGGANTEAFF. The CDR3 nucleotides read TGTGCCAGCAGCCCCAGGATGGGGGGCGCGAACACTGAAGCTTTCTTT.

The table lists this clonotype with many counts. The chain carries TRBV20-1 and TRBJ2-4; tentatively, D is TRBD2 (5 bases). CDR3 length: 12 residues. V was shortened by 5 bases and J by 1 base, with 6 bases between the two germline ends. In germline, CDR1 is DFQATT, CDR2 SNEGSKA (reference sequence). The CDR3 region has the DNA TGCAGTGCTCCGGGGGCCAAAAACATTCAGTACTTC. Translation gives CSAPGAKNIQYF.

The chain couples TRBV11-2 to TRBJ1-2; the D is unclear. The V gene lost 1 base and the J gene lost 1 base, with 16 bases spanning the gap. Per the germline V gene, CDR1 is SGHAT and CDR2 is FQNNGV. This CDR3 spans 17 amino acids. The CDR3 DNA reads TGTGCCAGCAGCTTAGTATCGCTGACTTTAATTAACTATGGCTACACCTTC. Protein product: CASSLVSLTLINYGYTF.

This clonotype was counted at least ten times. This chain connects TRBV28 to TRBJ2-5, with D perhaps TRBD2 (6 bases). Trimming removed 8 bases from V and 5 bases from J, with 21 bases in between. The germline CDR1 and CDR2 sequences are MDHEN and SYDVKM. The CDR3 extends over 15 amino acids. Written as DNA, the CDR3 is TGTGCCAGCGTCAGGAGGTGGAGGGAAGGGGAGACCCAGTACTTC. Its protein is CASVRRWREGETQYF.

This chain uses TRBV5-5 with TRBJ1-5; a weak D match, TRBD1 (5 bases). Per the germline V gene, CDR1 is SGHKS and CDR2 is YYEKEE (reference sequence). V lost 4 bases to trimming and J lost 1 base, with 12 bases between them. The length of the CDR3 is 15 residues. CDR3 bases: TGTGCCAGCAGCCTCGGGACTTCGAGCAATCAGCCCCAGCATTTT. Its protein is CASSLGTSSNQPQHF.

This clonotype was seen a handful of times. The chain is built from TRBV5-1 and TRBJ1-2; perhaps TRBD1 as D (6 bases). From germline, CDR1 is SGHRS and CDR2 YFSETQ. The ends were cut back, 4 bases at V and 4 bases at J, with 14 bases in the middle. The CDR3 is made up of 14 amino acids. The CDR3 sequence: CASSPARQVYGYTF. The DNA of the CDR3 is TGCGCCAGCAGCCCCGCCAGACAGGTCTATGGCTACACCTTC.

This clonotype was found many times. The genes are TRBV29-1 and TRBJ2-2; perhaps D is TRBD1 or TRBD2 (6 bases each). CDR3 length: 16 amino acids. Germline CDR1 is SQVTM and CDR2 is ANQGSEA. Trimming left V 0 bases short and J 5 bases short, with 16 bases between. CDR3 nucleotides: TGCAGCGTTGAAGATCCCGTCAGGGGAGGTACCGGGGAGCTGTTTTTT. Its protein product is CSVEDPVRGGTGELFF.

This clonotype was observed many times. V gene TRBV7-9 combines with J gene TRBJ1-1; D ambiguous. The CDR3 loop spans 14 amino acids. Germline V gene sequence: CDR1 SEHNR, CDR2 FQNEAQ (reference sequence). V dropped 3 bases and J dropped 2 bases, with 10 bases sitting between them. The CDR3 bases are TGTGCCAGCAGCTTTACTAGGGATAACACTGAAGCTTTCTTT. Protein product: CASSFTRDNTEAFF.